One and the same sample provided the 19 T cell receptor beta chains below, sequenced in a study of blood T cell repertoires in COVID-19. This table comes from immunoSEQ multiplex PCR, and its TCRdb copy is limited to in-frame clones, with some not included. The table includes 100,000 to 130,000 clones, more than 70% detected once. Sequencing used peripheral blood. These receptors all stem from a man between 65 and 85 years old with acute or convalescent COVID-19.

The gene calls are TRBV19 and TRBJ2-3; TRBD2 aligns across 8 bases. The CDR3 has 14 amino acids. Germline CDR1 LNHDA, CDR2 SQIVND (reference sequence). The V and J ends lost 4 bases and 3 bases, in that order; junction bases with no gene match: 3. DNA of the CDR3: TGTGCCAGTAGTAAAGGACTAGCAACAGATACGCAGTATTTT. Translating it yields CASSKGLATDTQYF.

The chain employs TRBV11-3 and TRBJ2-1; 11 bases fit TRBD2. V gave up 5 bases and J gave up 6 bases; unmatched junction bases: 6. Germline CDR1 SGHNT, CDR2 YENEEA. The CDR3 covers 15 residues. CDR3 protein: CASSLGLADRNEQFF. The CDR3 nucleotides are TGTGCCAGCAGCCTGGGACTAGCGGACCGCAATGAGCAGTTCTTC.

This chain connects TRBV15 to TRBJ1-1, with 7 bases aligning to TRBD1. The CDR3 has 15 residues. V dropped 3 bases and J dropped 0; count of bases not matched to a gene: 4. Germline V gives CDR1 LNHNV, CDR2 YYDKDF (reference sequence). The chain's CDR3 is CATSRLGGLNTEAFF. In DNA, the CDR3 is TGTGCCACCAGCAGGTTAGGGGGCCTGAACACTGAAGCTTTCTTT.

The CDR3 protein is CASSYGDSVHYTF. The CDR3 DNA reads TGTGCCAGCAGTTACGGGGACAGCGTCCACTACACCTTC. The chain couples TRBV6-2 or TRBV6-3 to TRBJ1-2, with 7 bases aligning to TRBD1. Per the germline V gene, CDR1 is MNHEY and CDR2 is SVGEGT. The CDR3 is made up of 13 amino acids. V shed 2 bases and J 10 bases; nucleotides not matched to a gene: 7.

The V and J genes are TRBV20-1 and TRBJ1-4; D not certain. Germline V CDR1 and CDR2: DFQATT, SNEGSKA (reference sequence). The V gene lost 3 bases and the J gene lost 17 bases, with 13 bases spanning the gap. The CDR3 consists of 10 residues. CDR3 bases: TGCAGTGCTAGGGCCGGGAGCAATTTTTTT. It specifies CSARAGSNFF.

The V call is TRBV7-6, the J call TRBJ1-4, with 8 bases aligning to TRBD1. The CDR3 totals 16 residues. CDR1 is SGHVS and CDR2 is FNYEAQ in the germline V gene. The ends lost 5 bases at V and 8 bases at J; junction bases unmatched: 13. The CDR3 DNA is TGTGCCAGCAGCCCAGCCCTGGACAGGGTGGGCGAAAAACTGTTTTTT. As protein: CASSPALDRVGEKLFF.

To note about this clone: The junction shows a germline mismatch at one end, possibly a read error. CDR3 sequence reads: CASSLGGQGNTGELFF. The CDR3 DNA is TGCGCCAGCAGCTTGGGGGGACAGGGGAACACCGGGGAGCTGTTTTTT. The chain employs TRBV7-3 and TRBJ2-2, with 9 bases aligning to TRBD1. CDR1 and CDR2 from the germline V gene are SGHTA and FQGTGA. CDR3 length: 16 amino acids.

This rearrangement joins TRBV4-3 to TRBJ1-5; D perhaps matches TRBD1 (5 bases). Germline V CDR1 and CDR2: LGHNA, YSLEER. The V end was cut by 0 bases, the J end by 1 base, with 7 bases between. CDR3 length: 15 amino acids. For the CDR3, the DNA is TGCGCCAGCAGCCAAGACGGGGGAAGCAATCAGCCCCAGCATTTT. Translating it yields CASSQDGGSNQPQHF.

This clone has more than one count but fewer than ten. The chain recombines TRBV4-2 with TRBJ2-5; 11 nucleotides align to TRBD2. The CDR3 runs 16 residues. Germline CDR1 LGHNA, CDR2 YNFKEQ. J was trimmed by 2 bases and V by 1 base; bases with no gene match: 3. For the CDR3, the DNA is TGTGCCAGCAGCCAAGCGGCTAGCGGGGGGCAAGAGACCCAGTACTTC. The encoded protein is CASSQAASGGQETQYF.

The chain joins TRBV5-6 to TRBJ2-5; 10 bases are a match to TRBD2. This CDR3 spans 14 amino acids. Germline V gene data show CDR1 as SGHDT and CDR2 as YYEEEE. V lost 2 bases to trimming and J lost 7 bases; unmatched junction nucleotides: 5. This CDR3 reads CASSFLAGVGTQYF. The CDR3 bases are TGTGCCAGCAGCTTCCTAGCGGGGGTAGGGACCCAGTACTTC.

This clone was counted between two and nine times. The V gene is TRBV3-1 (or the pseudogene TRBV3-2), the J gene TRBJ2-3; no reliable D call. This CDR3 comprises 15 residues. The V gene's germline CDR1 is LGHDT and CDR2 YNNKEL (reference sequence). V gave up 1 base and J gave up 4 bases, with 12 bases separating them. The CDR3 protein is CASSQAGPKADTQYF. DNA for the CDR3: TGTGCCAGCAGCCAAGCAGGCCCAAAGGCAGATACGCAGTATTTT.

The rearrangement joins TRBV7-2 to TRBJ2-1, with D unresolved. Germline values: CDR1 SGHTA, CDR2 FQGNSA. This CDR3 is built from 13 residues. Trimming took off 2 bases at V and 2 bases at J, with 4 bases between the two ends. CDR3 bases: TGTGCCAGCAGCTTAAAGCCCTACAATGAGCAGTTCTTC. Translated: CASSLKPYNEQFF.

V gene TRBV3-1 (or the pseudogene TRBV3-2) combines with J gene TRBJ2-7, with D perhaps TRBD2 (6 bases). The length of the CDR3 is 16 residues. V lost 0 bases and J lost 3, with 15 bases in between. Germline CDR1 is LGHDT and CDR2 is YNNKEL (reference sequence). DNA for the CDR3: TGTGCCAGCAGCCAAGATGGGGCGCGGGGTTACTACGAGCAGTACTTC. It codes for CASSQDGARGYYEQYF.

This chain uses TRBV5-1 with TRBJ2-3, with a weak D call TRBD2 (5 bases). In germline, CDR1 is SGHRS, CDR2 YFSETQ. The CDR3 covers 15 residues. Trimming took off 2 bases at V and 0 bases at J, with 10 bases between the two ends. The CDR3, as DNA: TGCGCCAGCAGCTTTTCCGGGAAAAGCACAGATACGCAGTATTTT. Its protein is CASSFSGKSTDTQYF. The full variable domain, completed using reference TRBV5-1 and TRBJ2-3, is KAGVTQTPRYLIKTRGQQVTLSCSPISGHRSVSWYQQTPGQGLQFLFEYFSETQRNKGNFPGRFSGRQFSNSRSEMNVSTLELGDSALYLCASSFSGKSTDTQYFGPGTRLTVL.

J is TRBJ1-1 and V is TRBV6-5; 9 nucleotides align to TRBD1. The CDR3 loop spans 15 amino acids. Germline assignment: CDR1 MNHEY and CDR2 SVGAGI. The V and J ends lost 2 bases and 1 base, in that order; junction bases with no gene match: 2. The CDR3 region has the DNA TGTGCCAGCAGTTACGAGGGACAGGGGAACACTGAAGCTTTCTTT. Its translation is CASSYEGQGNTEAFF.

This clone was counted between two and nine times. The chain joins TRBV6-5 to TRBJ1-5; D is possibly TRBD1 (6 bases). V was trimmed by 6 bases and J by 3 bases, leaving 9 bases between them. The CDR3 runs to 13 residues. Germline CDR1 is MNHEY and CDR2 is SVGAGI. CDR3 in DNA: TGTGCCAGCAGCGGACAGCACAATCAGCCCCAGCATTTT. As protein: CASSGQHNQPQHF.

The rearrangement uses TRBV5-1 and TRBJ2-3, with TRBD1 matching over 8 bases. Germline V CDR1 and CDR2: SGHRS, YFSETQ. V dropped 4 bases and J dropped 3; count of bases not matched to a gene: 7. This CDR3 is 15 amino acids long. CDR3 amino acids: CASSTGQGETDTQYF. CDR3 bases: TGCGCCAGCAGCACTGGACAGGGAGAAACAGATACGCAGTATTTT.

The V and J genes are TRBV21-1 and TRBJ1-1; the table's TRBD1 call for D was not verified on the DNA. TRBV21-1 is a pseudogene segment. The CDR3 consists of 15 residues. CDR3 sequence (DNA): TGTGCCAGCAGCGGAAACGGACAGCGGAACACTGAAGCTTTCTTT. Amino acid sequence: CASSGNGQRNTEAFF.

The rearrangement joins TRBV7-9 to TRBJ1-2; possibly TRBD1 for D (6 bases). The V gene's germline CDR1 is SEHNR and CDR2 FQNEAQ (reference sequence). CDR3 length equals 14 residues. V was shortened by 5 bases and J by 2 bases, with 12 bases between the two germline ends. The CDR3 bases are TGTGCCAGCAGCCTACAGGGTGGGAACTATGGCTACACCTTC. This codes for CASSLQGGNYGYTF.